Presented here are 23 T cell receptor beta chains from one specimen sequenced in a study of blood T cell repertoires in COVID-19. Profiling relied on immunoSEQ multiplex PCR, and the TCRdb table lists in-frame clones only, not all of them. The sample consists of about 42,000 clones, more than 90% of them appearing once. Sequenced sample: peripheral blood. The receptors derive from a human donor in a cohort sampled during active COVID-19.

The chain combines TRBV2 with TRBJ2-7; the D gene is possibly TRBD2 (6 bases). Germline V gives CDR1 SNHLY, CDR2 FYNNEI. The germline V and J ends were trimmed by 4 bases and 7 bases, with 14 bases remaining between them. There are 13 residues in the CDR3. The CDR3: CASSGGLLLEQYF. CDR3 DNA: TGTGCCAGCAGTGGGGGACTGCTTTTGGAGCAGTACTTC.

The chain carries TRBV6-2 or TRBV6-3 and TRBJ2-1; 10 bases are a match to TRBD2. V shed 0 bases and J 9 bases; nucleotides not matched to a gene: 8. CDR3 length: 16 residues. Germline CDR1 is MNHEY and CDR2 is SVGEGT. The CDR3 protein is CASSYSASGGSGEQFF. The CDR3 DNA is TGTGCCAGCAGTTACTCGGCTAGCGGGGGATCGGGTGAGCAGTTCTTC.

The rearrangement uses TRBV10-3 and TRBJ1-6, with 8 bases fitting TRBD1. Germline V gives CDR1 ENHRY, CDR2 SYGVKD. The CDR3 is made up of 16 amino acids. V lost 2 bases, J lost 14 bases, and 14 bases stayed unmatched. The CDR3 spells CAISEAGTGDLRALHF. In nucleotides, the CDR3 is TGTGCCATCAGTGAGGCCGGGACAGGTGACTTACGGGCCCTCCACTTT.

The CDR3 is CASFGAGPNTEAFF. The CDR3 DNA sequence: TGTGCCAGCTTCGGTGCGGGACCTAACACTGAAGCTTTCTTT. V is TRBV18 and J is TRBJ1-1; a possible D gene is TRBD1 (5 bases). Germline V lookup: CDR1 KGHSH, CDR2 LQKENI. This CDR3 has 14 residues. V was shortened by 7 bases and J by 2 bases, with 14 bases between the two germline ends.

This clone appeared a few times. This rearrangement joins TRBV7-9 to TRBJ1-4, with TRBD1 as a possible D gene (5 bases). The V gene lost 0 bases and the J gene lost 6 bases, with 11 bases spanning the gap. The germline CDR1 and CDR2 sequences are SEHNR and FQNEAQ (reference sequence). This CDR3 has 15 amino acids. The chain's CDR3 is CASSLALPGDEKLFF. The CDR3 DNA sequence: TGTGCCAGCAGCTTAGCGCTTCCGGGGGATGAAAAACTGTTTTTT.

The chain links TRBV27 to TRBJ2-5, with D maybe TRBD2 (5 bases). CDR3 length: 15 amino acids. The V end was cut by 4 bases, the J end by 0 bases, with 12 bases between. CDR1 is MNHEY and CDR2 is SMNVEV in the germline V gene (reference sequence). CDR3 sequence (DNA): TGTGCCAGCAGTTCGGGGAACCGGTACCAAGAGACCCAGTACTTC. Translated, it gives CASSSGNRYQETQYF.

This clone was seen once. The J gene is TRBJ1-3, the V gene TRBV3-1 (or the pseudogene TRBV3-2), with 8 bases that match TRBD1. The germline CDR1 and CDR2 sequences are LGHDT and YNNKEL (reference sequence). There are 17 residues in the CDR3. The J segment lost 0 bases and the V segment lost 5 bases, leaving 9 bases of the junction unmatched. Here the CDR3 DNA reads TGTGCCAGCAGCGGGGACAGGCCACTTAGCTCTGGAAACACCATATATTTT. Residues: CASSGDRPLSSGNTIYF.

The chain uses TRBV9 and TRBJ2-3; 7 nucleotides agree with TRBD2. The CDR3 has 14 amino acids. V gave up 5 bases and J gave up 2 bases; unmatched junction bases: 5. In germline, CDR1 is SGDLS, CDR2 YYNGEE. The CDR3 DNA sequence: TGTGCCAGCAGGCGGAGCGGGGACACAGATACGCAGTATTTT. Translated, it gives CASRRSGDTDTQYF.

The chain recombines TRBV5-1 with TRBJ2-6, with 7 bases that match TRBD1. Germline CDR1 reads SGHRS; CDR2 reads YFSETQ. This CDR3 comprises 19 residues. Trimming cost V 3 bases and J 1 base; bases outside gene matches: 13. The CDR3 nucleotides are TGCGCCAGCAGCTCCGGATCAGCGACAGGGCTTTCTGGGGCCAACGTCCTGACTTTC. It codes for CASSSGSATGLSGANVLTF.

V gene TRBV10-3 combines with J gene TRBJ2-5; 10 positions agree with TRBD2. Trimming removed 3 bases from V and 0 bases from J; junction bases left unmatched: 4. CDR1 is ENHRY, CDR2 SYGVKD, per germline. The CDR3 is 16 amino acids. The CDR3 coding sequence is TGTGCCATCAGTGATTCAGCGGGGGGGAACCAAGAGACCCAGTACTTC. Its protein product is CAISDSAGGNQETQYF.

This clone showed up just a few times. The rearrangement joins TRBV7-2 to TRBJ2-6, with 7 bases identical to TRBD2. This CDR3 contains 18 residues. Germline values: CDR1 SGHTA, CDR2 FQGNSA. With V trimmed by 2 bases and J by 0 bases, 7 bases remained unmatched. The CDR3 coding sequence is TGTGCCAGCAGCTTAACCGTGGGGGGGAGCTCTGGGGCCAACGTCCTGACTTTC. As protein: CASSLTVGGSSGANVLTF.

The genes are TRBV6-2 or TRBV6-3 and TRBJ2-4, with 11 bases lining up with TRBD2. The CDR3 covers 17 residues. Germline CDR1 is MNHEY and CDR2 is SVGEGT. Trimming at V came to 4 bases and at J to 3 bases, leaving 8 bases not matched to a gene. In DNA form, the CDR3 reads TGTGCCAGCAGTTCCCCGTTAGCGGGGGGGGACAAAAACATTCAGTACTTC. Amino acid sequence: CASSSPLAGGDKNIQYF.

This chain uses TRBV5-4 with TRBJ1-1; no reliable D call. The CDR3 has 12 residues. CDR1 and CDR2 from the germline V gene are SGHNT and YYREEE (reference sequence). The germline V and J ends were trimmed by 4 bases and 1 base, with 5 bases remaining between them. The CDR3 nucleotides are TGTGCCAGCAGCACACAGAACACTGAAGCTTTCTTT. This encodes CASSTQNTEAFF. Using reference TRBV5-4 and TRBJ1-1 for the parts outside the CDR3, the full variable domain is ETGVTQSPTHLIKTRGQQVTLRCSSQSGHNTVSWYQQALGQGPQFIFQYYREEENGRGNFPPRFSGLQFPNYSSELNVNALELDDSALYLCASSTQNTEAFFGQGTRLTVV.

For this clone: One junction end disagrees with the germline gene, perhaps due to a read error. The chain uses TRBV9 and TRBJ2-2, with 7 bases aligning to TRBD2. Germline lookup yields CDR1 SGDLS and CDR2 YYNGEE. This CDR3 comprises 17 residues. The CDR3 nucleotides are TGTGCCAGCAGCGTGAGCCCGGTGGGGGGGAACGCCGGGGAGCTGTTTTTT. This encodes CASSVSPVGGNAGELFF.

V is TRBV9 and J is TRBJ2-3; 12 bases map to TRBD2. Unmatched junction bases numbered 3, after V lost 1 base and J lost 0 bases. Germline assignment: CDR1 SGDLS and CDR2 YYNGEE. The CDR3 runs to 17 residues. This CDR3 is CASSVSTSGGSTDTQYF. The DNA for the CDR3 is TGTGCCAGCAGCGTATCTACTAGCGGGGGGAGCACAGATACGCAGTATTTT. Full variable domain (rest looked up from reference TRBV9 and TRBJ2-3): DSGVTQTPKHLITATGQRVTLRCSPRSGDLSVYWYQQSLDQGLQFLIQYYNGEERAKGNILERFSAQQFPDLHSELNLSSLELGDSALYFCASSVSTSGGSTDTQYFGPGTRLTVL.

This clone appeared a single time. The genes are TRBV7-8 and TRBJ1-6; a weak D match, TRBD1 (6 bases). With 4 bases removed from V and 9 bases from J, the gap between germline ends came to 25 bases. CDR1 and CDR2 from the germline V gene are SGHVS and FQNEAQ. This CDR3 region has 18 residues. Written as DNA, the CDR3 is TGTGCCAGCAGCTACGAGTGGTGGGTACAGGGTTCGGTTTCACCCCTCCACTTT. Protein product: CASSYEWWVQGSVSPLHF.

The chain couples TRBV10-3 to TRBJ1-1; the D gene is possibly TRBD1 (6 bases). CDR3 length: 14 residues. Per germline, CDR1 ENHRY and CDR2 SYGVKD. V was pared by 2 bases and J by 1 base, with 8 bases between. CDR3 in DNA: TGTGCCATCAGTGAGGGACAGAGGAACACTGAAGCTTTCTTT. Translated: CAISEGQRNTEAFF.

The chain carries TRBV5-1 and TRBJ2-1, with D hard to call. Germline lookup yields CDR1 SGHRS and CDR2 YFSETQ. The CDR3 spans 17 residues. V lost 1 base and J 0 bases, leaving 14 bases between the germline ends. The DNA for the CDR3 is TGCGCCAGCAGCTTGAACCTTTTCGAGAGCTCCTACAATGAGCAGTTCTTC. Protein sequence: CASSLNLFESSYNEQFF. Supplemented by reference TRBV5-1 and TRBJ2-1, the full variable domain reads KAGVTQTPRYLIKTRGQQVTLSCSPISGHRSVSWYQQTPGQGLQFLFEYFSETQRNKGNFPGRFSGRQFSNSRSEMNVSTLELGDSALYLCASSLNLFESSYNEQFFGPGTRLTVL.

This sequence joins TRBV6-5 and TRBJ1-5; D is unclear. V lost 9 bases, J lost 6 bases, and 12 bases lay in between. The CDR3 runs to 12 residues. Germline loops: CDR1 MNHEY, CDR2 SVGAGI. This chain's CDR3 is CASFSEGQPQHF. As DNA, the CDR3 is TGTGCCAGTTTCAGCGAGGGTCAGCCCCAGCATTTT.

The genes are TRBV7-6 and TRBJ2-3; 11 bases match TRBD2. This CDR3 has 16 amino acids. The germline CDR1 and CDR2 sequences are SGHVS and FNYEAQ. V lost 2 bases, J lost 4 bases, and 5 bases stayed unmatched. CDR3 DNA: TGTGCCAGCAGCTTACTTCTAGCGGGAGGCCCAGATACGCAGTATTTT. Its translation is CASSLLLAGGPDTQYF.

This clone was seen a single time. V gene TRBV3-1 (or the pseudogene TRBV3-2) combines with J gene TRBJ2-2; D is undetermined. V lost 4 bases to trimming and J lost 3 bases, with 6 bases between them. Per germline, CDR1 LGHDT and CDR2 YNNKEL (reference sequence). The CDR3 is made up of 13 amino acids. This CDR3 reads CASSPHDTGELFF. CDR3 nucleotides: TGTGCCAGCAGCCCACACGACACCGGGGAGCTGTTTTTT.

V is TRBV30 and J is TRBJ1-5; 9 nucleotides line up with TRBD1. In germline, CDR1 is GTSNPN, CDR2 SVGIG (reference sequence). After removal of 1 base from V and 6 bases from J, the junction contained 4 bases not matched to a gene. The CDR3 runs to 14 residues. The CDR3 DNA reads TGTGCCTGGAGTGAGGGACAGGGTTTTCAGCCCCAGCATTTT. Its translation is CAWSEGQGFQPQHF.

The chain recombines TRBV11-1 with TRBJ1-6, with 7 positions matching TRBD1. This CDR3 has 15 amino acids. Trimming removed 5 bases from V and 6 bases from J; junction bases left unmatched: 7. Germline V CDR1 and CDR2: SGHAT, FQDESV (reference sequence). The CDR3 here is CASSAQGRSNSPLHF. DNA of the CDR3: TGTGCCAGCAGCGCACAGGGGAGGAGTAATTCACCCCTCCACTTT.